This TCR beta chain was observed in a study of early T cells in non-severe SARS-CoV-2 infection (dated by TCRdb to the early 2020s). Broadly, across the study: TCR sequencing used bulk RNA from unsorted whole blood, so alpha and beta chains could not be paired. On the study overall, not on this receptor specifically: VDJdb matching was skewed toward anti-spike CD8 responses, so virus-specific expansions were likely underestimated and private and CD4 specificities were missed.

Only a few counts were recorded for this clonotype. The antigen this receptor binds is unknown. The CDR3 does not close with the conserved phenylalanine or tryptophan, likely indicating a read error. Set within a cohort of healthcare workers in London, UK, this nested case-control study involved weekly PCR testing of nasopharyngeal swabs along with blood sampling. Healthcare workers were recruited during the week of the UK lockdown, between 23 and 31 March 2020, and followed weekly for up to about 15 weeks. Preparation of the library involved 5' RACE. Instrument used: NextSeq 500. To correct for sequencing error and PCR bias, the TCR library protocol tagged individual cDNA molecules with unique molecular identifiers. Sequencing covered both TCR alpha and beta chains, and within each sample the abundances of alpha and beta sequences were tightly co-correlated. The authors' analysis ran thus. V gene, J gene and CDR3 annotation of TCR sequences was performed with Decombinator V4. TCRs were defined as expanded if a significant change between any two time points was detected under a Poisson model with p below 0.0001. Abundances of TCRs were expressed as counts per million after normalisation to the total number of TCRs sequenced in each sample. VDJdb, accessed on 1 November 2021, was searched for TCRs annotated for CMV, EBV and SARS-CoV-2, and TCRs annotated for more than one antigen were excluded. The public reads were reprocessed in TCRdb via fastp at Q25 and MiXCR, keeping in-frame beta chains. Rows are combined by CDR3 protein, so each entry shows the most common genes and DNA. These V and J calls are TCRdb output, not the study's own analysis. In all, the sample holds fewer than 35,000 distinct CDR3 sequences, and approximately 9.2% of those were seen once. Approximately 13% of the sample is in the top ten clones.

The specimen was whole blood. This sequence was found in an adult who was a healthcare worker with PCR-confirmed SARS-CoV-2 infection or an uninfected control (not recorded which).

The nucleotide sequence reads as follows: TGTGCCAGCAGCCGATCCGGACAGCTACTCACAGATACGCAGTATTTG. Its product reads: CASSRSGQLLTDTQYL. The sequence joins TRBV11-2 to TRBJ2-3; the D segment could be TRBD1, given 6 matching bases. V is cut by 5 bases and J by 2 bases, and the space between the germline ends is 17 bases. Looking up the germline V gene yields CDR1 SGHAT and CDR2 FQNNGV. The CDR3 has 16 amino acids, counting both end residues. Only the CDR3 portion is preserved as DNA: 48 bases, with reading frame beginning at the first base.